This TCR beta chain was found in a study of blood T cell repertoires in COVID-19. Study at large: Acute and convalescent COVID-19 samples came from the United States, Italy and Spain. Sample material is recorded as cDNA or gDNA derived from T cells, B-cell-depleted T cells, or PBMCs.

Data came from immunoSEQ multiplex PCR; TCRdb stores just in-frame clones and leaves some out. The data contain about 190,000 clones, roughly 80% of them singletons. CDR1 is SGHNT and CDR2 is YYREEE in the germline V gene (reference sequence). This CDR3 spans 14 amino acids. The ends lost 4 bases at V and 2 bases at J; junction bases unmatched: 5. This sequence joins TRBV5-4 and TRBJ1-1; 7 nucleotides agree with TRBD1. Sequencing input: peripheral blood. This clonotype was obtained from a man over 45 who had recovered from COVID-19. This chain's CDR3 is CASSQGTENTEAFF. DNA for the CDR3: TGTGCCAGCAGCCAGGGGACAGAAAACACTGAAGCTTTCTTT.